This T cell receptor beta chain was found in a study of shared clonotypes between healthy human individuals. Study-level results: With a handful of donors compared, around 5% of naive CD4 clonotypes were shared.

Partitioning of CD4+ cells yielded a CD45RA+ naive subset and a CD45RA-negative memory subset. The CDR3 contains 15 residues. Germline V gives CDR1 MDHEN, CDR2 SYDVKM. Between the trimmed V and J ends, which lost 3 bases and 5 bases, there was a span of 16 bases. About this clone itself: Its antigen is undetermined.

The assay was immunoSEQ multiplex PCR, and TCRdb's table has in-frame clones only and misses some. The sample has around 1,000,000 clones, about 72% seen once. The chain recombines TRBV28 with TRBJ1-1; TRBD1 might be the D (5 bases). This sequence was found in a man between 18 and 29 years old in good health. Some clones in this sample may be carry-over from other donors' samples. The specimen was memory CD4+ T cells from PBMCs. Indicated subset: CD45RA-negative fraction. This CDR3 reads CASSFAGRGGTEAFF. CDR3 sequence (DNA): TGTGCCAGCAGTTTCGCGGGGAGGGGAGGGACTGAAGCTTTCTTT.